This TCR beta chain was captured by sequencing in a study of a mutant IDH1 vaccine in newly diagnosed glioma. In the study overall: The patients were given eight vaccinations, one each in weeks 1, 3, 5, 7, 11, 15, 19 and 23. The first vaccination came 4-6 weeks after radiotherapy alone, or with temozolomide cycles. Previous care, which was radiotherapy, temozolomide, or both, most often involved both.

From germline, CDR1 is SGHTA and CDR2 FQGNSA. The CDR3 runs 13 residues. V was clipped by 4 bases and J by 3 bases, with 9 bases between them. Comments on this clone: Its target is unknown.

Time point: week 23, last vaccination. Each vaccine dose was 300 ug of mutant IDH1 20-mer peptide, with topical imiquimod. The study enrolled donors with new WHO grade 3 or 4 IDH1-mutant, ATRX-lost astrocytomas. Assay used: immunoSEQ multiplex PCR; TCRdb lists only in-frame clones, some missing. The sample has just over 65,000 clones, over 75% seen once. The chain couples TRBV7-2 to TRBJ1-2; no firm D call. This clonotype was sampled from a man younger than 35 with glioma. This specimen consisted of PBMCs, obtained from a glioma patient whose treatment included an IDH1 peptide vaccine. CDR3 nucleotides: TGTGCCAGCAGCTATAATGGTTACTATGGCTACACCTTC. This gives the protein CASSYNGYYGYTF.